The source of this TCR beta chain is a study of blood T cells in healthy people across ages. J lost 6 bases, V lost 7 bases, and 12 bases had no gene match. This CDR3 comprises 15 residues. The second PCR ran about 6 to 12 cycles with a sample-barcoded 5' primer and J-beta primers. TCRdb reprocessed the 5' RACE reads via MiXCR and lists one record per CDR3 protein. The sample gives some 1,800,000 distinct CDR3 sequences, approximately 40% of which show up once; 23% is in the top ten. Around 9 milliliters of peripheral blood were drawn from each donor into EDTA-treated tubes. V gene TRBV12-3 or TRBV12-4 combines with J gene TRBJ2-4; 7 bases are a match to TRBD1. The origin of this receptor is a human donor in good health. The sequencing input was blood. This CDR3 is CASTQTGQKLNIQYF. In nucleotides, the CDR3 is TGTGCCAGCACCCAAACGGGACAGAAACTAAACATTCAGTACTTC.